This T cell receptor beta chain was retrieved from a study of T cell changes during pregnancy in multiple sclerosis. The CDR3 runs to 19 residues. The V gene lost 2 bases and the J gene lost 1 base, with 23 bases spanning the gap. CDR1 is MNHNS, CDR2 SASEGT, per germline. Sequencing was performed with immunoSEQ multiplex PCR; in TCRdb, only in-frame clones are kept and a portion is missing. There are about 81,000 clones in the sample; roughly 93% occur only once, and roughly 2.5% lies in the top ten. This TCR was sampled from a female donor with multiple sclerosis, enrolled in a pregnancy study. Sequencing was performed on peripheral blood, taken in the third trimester of pregnancy. The rearrangement links TRBV6-1 to TRBJ2-5; D unresolved. CDR3: CASSESLDMRGRFQETQYF. The CDR3 DNA is TGTGCCAGCAGTGAATCTCTGGATATGCGCGGTCGCTTCCAAGAGACCCAGTACTTC.